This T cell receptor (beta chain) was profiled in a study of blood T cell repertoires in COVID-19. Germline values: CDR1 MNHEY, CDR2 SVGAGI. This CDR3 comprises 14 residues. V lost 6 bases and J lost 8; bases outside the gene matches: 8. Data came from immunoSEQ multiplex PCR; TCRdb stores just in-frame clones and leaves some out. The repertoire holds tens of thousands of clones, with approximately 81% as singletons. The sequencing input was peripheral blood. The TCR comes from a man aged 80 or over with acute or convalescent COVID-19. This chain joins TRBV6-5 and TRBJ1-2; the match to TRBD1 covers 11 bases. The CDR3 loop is CASSADRGRPGYTF. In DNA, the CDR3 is TGTGCCAGCAGCGCGGACAGGGGGCGCCCGGGCTACACCTTC.